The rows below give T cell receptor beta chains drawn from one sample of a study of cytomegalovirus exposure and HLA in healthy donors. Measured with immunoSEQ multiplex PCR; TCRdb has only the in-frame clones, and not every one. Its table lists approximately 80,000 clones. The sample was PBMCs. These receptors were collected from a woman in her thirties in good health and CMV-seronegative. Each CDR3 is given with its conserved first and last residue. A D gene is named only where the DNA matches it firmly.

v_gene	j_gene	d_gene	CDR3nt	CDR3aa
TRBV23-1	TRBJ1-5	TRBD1	TGCGCCAGCAGTCGATCACCCTCCGGGACAGAAAGCTTTCAGCCCCAGCATTTT	CASSRSPSGTESFQPQHF
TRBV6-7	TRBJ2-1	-	TGTGCCAGCAGTTCCTGTAATGAGCAGTTCTTC	CASSSCNEQFF
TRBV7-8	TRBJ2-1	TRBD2	TGTGCCAGCAGCCCCGGGACTAGTGTGGATGAGCAGTTCTTC	CASSPGTSVDEQFF
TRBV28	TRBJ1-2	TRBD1	TGTGCCAGCACCTACCGGGACAGGGGGTACTATGGCTACACCTTC	CASTYRDRGYYGYTF
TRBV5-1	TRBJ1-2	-	TGCGCCAGCAGCTTGCAGGGCCGTAACTATGGCTACACCTTC	CASSLQGRNYGYTF
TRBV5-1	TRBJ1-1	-	TGCGCCAGCAGCTTGGGAGTGAACACTGAAGCTTTCTTT	CASSLGVNTEAFF
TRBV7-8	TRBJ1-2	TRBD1	TGTGCCAGCAGCTATAACATTCTCCCGGGACAGGGCGCCTATGGCTACACCTTC	CASSYNILPGQGAYGYTF
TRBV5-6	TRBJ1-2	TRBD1	TGTGCCAGCAGCTACGGGACAGGGGGATCGAGGGGCTACACCTTC	CASSYGTGGSRGYTF
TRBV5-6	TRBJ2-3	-	TGTGCCAGCAGTCCTCCTCTTCGGCTAGCAGCTAGCACAGATACGCAGTATTTT	CASSPPLRLAASTDTQYF
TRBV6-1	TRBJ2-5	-	TGTGCCAGCAGTGGAAGACTCTACCAAGAGACCCAGTACTTC	CASSGRLYQETQYF
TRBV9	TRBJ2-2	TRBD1	TGTGCCAGCAGCGTAGAAGGGGGCGCAAGGACCGGGGAGCTGTTTTTT	CASSVEGGARTGELFF
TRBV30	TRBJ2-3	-	TGTGCCTGGGGGAGACTAATTTCGCAGTATTTT	CAWGRLISQYF
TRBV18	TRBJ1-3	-	TGTGCCAGCTCACCGGGCAGCACCTCTGGAAACACCATATATTTT	CASSPGSTSGNTIYF
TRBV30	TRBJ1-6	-	TGTGCCTGGAGTCCCGGGTCCCTTGAGACCCTCCACTTT	CAWSPGSLETLHF
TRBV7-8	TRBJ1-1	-	TGTGCCAGCAGCTTAGCGTATAGAAGGGGATCTAGGCGGTACACTGAAGCTTTCTTT	CASSLAYRRGSRRYTEAFF
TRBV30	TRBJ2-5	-	TGTGCCTGGAAAGGGAGCAGCGGGACCCAGTACTTC	CAWKGSSGTQYF
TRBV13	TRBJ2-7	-	TGTGCCAGCAGCTTCGCCAGCCAGGGGAACGAGCAGTACTTC	CASSFASQGNEQYF
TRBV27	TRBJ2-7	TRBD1	TGTGCCAGCAGTCCCAACAGGGGAATTGTTTACGAGCAGTACTTC	CASSPNRGIVYEQYF
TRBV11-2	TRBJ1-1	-	TGTGCCAGCAGCTCTACACAGGACCAGAACACTGAAGCTTTCTTT	CASSSTQDQNTEAFF
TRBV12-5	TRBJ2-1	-	TGTGCTAGTGGTTTGGAGACAGAGCAGTTCTTC	CASGLETEQFF
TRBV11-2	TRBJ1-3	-	TGTGCCAGCAGCTACGAGGCCACTGGAAACACCATATATTTT	CASSYEATGNTIYF
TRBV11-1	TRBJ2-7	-	TGTGCCAGCAGCTTAGGGTACGGTTCCTACGAGCAGTACTTC	CASSLGYGSYEQYF
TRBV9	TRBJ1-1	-	TGTGCCAGCAGCCGAAATCCCCTGACAGGCATGAACACTGAAGCTTTCTTT	CASSRNPLTGMNTEAFF
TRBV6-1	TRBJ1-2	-	TGTGCCAGCAGTAAAACTGAAAACTATGGCTACACCTTC	CASSKTENYGYTF
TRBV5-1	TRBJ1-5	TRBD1	TGCGCCAGCAGCTTGGACTCAGGGGGCCAGCCCCAGCATTTT	CASSLDSGGQPQHF
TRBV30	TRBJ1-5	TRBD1	TGTGCCTGGAGCCGACAGGGGTCCCCCAATCAGCCCCAGCATTTT	CAWSRQGSPNQPQHF
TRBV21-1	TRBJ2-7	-	TGTGCCAGCACCGGACAACGCTTGGATGCCGAGCAGTACTTC	CASTGQRLDAEQYF
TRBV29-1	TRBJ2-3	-	TGCAGCGTTGACAGGGAATTAGGATCGCAGTATTTT	CSVDRELGSQYF
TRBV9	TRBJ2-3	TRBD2	TGTGCCAGCAGCGTAAATGCGGGAGGGCTTAGCACAGATACGCAGTATTTT	CASSVNAGGLSTDTQYF
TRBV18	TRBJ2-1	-	TGTGCCAGCTCGCGCGATCGGGATACTGAGCAGTTCTTC	CASSRDRDTEQFF
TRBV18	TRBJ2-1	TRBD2	TGTGCCAGCTCACCAGTAGCGGGGGGGGCCAATGAGCAGTTCTTC	CASSPVAGGANEQFF
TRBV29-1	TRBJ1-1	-	TGCAGCGCCCTGGGGCGGAACACTGAAGCTTTCTTT	CSALGRNTEAFF
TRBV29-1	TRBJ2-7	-	TGCAGCGTTGCAGGGGAAAGGGGCGCCTACGAGCAGTACTTC	CSVAGERGAYEQYF
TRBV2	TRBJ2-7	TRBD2	TGTGCCAGCACCAGAGGCGGGGGTTACGAGCAGTACTTC	CASTRGGGYEQYF
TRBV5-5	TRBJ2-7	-	TGTGCCAGCAACATTTCCCCAGGTTCGGCCTACGAGCAGTACTTC	CASNISPGSAYEQYF
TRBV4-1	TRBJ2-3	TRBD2	TGCGCCAGCAGCCAGCTCGGGGGGGGAGCAGATACGCAGTATTTT	CASSQLGGGADTQYF
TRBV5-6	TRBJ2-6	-	TGTGCCAGCAGCTTTAAGACAGCCATCTCTGGGGCCAACGTCCTGACTTTC	CASSFKTAISGANVLTF
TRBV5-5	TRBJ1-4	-	TGTGCCAGCGCCCGTCAGGGTGGAAACGAAAAACTGTTTTTT	CASARQGGNEKLFF
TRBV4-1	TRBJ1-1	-	TGCGCCAGCAGCCAAGTCGGCAGGGGGAACACTGAAGCTTTCTTT	CASSQVGRGNTEAFF
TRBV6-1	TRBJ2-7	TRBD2	TGTGCCAGCACTCCGGGCGGGAGGGCCTACGAGCAGTACTTC	CASTPGGRAYEQYF
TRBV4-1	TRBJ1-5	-	TGCGCCAGCAGCCAAGATGCGGGGGCCCTGAACCAGCCCCAGCATTTT	CASSQDAGALNQPQHF
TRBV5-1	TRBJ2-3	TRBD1	TGCGCCAGCAGCGTGTACGGGACAGCCTCTAGCACAGATACGCAGTATTTT	CASSVYGTASSTDTQYF
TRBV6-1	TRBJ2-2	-	TGTGCCAGCGGCAGGGGCAACACCGGGGAGCTGTTTTTT	CASGRGNTGELFF
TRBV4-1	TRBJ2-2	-	TGCGCCAGCAGCCACAAAGTCGGAGACTCCTACACCGGGGAGCTGTTTTTT	CASSHKVGDSYTGELFF
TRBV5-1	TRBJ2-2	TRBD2	TGCGCCAGCAGGTTAACCGGGACTAGCGGGAGGAGCACCGGGGAGCTGTTTTTT	CASRLTGTSGRSTGELFF
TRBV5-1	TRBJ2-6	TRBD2	TGCGCCAGCAGCCCCGGACTAGCCATCTCTGGGGCCAACGTCCTGACTTTC	CASSPGLAISGANVLTF
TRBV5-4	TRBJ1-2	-	TGTGCCAGCAGCCCCTGGAGGGCGGATCTCTATGGCTACACCTTC	CASSPWRADLYGYTF
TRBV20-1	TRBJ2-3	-	TGCAGTGCAAATCAGGCAGATACGCAGTATTTT	CSANQADTQYF
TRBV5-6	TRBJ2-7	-	TGTGCCAGCAGCCCACGACAAGGAGGCTACGAGCAGTACTTC	CASSPRQGGYEQYF
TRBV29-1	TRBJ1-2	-	TGCAGCGGACTGAATTGCCCCGCTCCATTTAACTATGGCTACACCTTC	CSGLNCPAPFNYGYTF
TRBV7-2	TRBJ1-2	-	TGTGCCAGCAGCCCAATTAACTATGGCTACACCTTC	CASSPINYGYTF
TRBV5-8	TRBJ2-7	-	TGTGCCAGCAGCTTGGGCGGGGTGTTTTCCAACTACGAGCAGTACTTC	CASSLGGVFSNYEQYF